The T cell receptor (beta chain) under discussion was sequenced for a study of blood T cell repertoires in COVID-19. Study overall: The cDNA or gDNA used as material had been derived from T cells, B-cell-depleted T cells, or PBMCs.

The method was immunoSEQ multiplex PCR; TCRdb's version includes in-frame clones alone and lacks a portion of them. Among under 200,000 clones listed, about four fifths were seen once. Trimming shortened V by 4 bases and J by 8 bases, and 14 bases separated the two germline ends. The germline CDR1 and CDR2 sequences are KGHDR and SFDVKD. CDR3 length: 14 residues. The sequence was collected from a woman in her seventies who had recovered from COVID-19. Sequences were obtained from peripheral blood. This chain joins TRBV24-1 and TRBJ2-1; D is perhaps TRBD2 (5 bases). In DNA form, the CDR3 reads TGTGCCACCAGTGACCCCCGGGGTGGAGATGAGCAGTTCTTC. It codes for CATSDPRGGDEQFF.